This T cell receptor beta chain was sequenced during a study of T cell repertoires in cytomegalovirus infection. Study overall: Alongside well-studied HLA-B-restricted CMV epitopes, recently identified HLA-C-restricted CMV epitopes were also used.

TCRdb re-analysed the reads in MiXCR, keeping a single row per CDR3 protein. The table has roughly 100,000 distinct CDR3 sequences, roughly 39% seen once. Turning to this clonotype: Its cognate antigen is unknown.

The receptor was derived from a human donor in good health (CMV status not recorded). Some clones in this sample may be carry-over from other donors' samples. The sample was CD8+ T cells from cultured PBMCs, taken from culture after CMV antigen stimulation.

The chain's CDR3 is CASTRTDYANTGELFF. CDR3 DNA: TGTGCCAGCACCCGGACGGACTACGCGAACACCGGGGAGCTGTTTTTT. The V gene is TRBV7-9, the J gene TRBJ2-2; D is perhaps TRBD2 (6 bases). The CDR3 loop spans 16 amino acids. The germline CDR1 and CDR2 sequences are SEHNR and FQNEAQ (reference sequence). The germline V and J ends were trimmed by 7 bases and 0 bases, with 15 bases remaining between them.